The rows below give T cell receptor beta chains drawn from one sample of a study of radiation and T cells in renal cell carcinoma. Produced via immunoSEQ multiplex PCR; TCRdb's table is partial and in-frame only. The table records roughly 130,000 clones, about 81% of them present only once. Here the sequenced sample was blood, taken from a patient whose treatment included radiotherapy and nephrectomy. All receptors come from a woman aged 60-75 years with renal cell carcinoma. CDR3s include the opening cysteine and the closing phenylalanine or tryptophan. The order of the fields is D gene, clone size, CDR3 length, J gene, V gene, CDR3 DNA, CDR3 protein. A D gene is named only where the DNA matches it firmly. Not all rows give a size; the values are once, few, many and, for expanded clones, a class.

>TRBD1|-|15|TRBJ2-3|TRBV5-1
TGCGCCAGCAGTTTGCAGGGGGCGCGGACAGATACGCAGTATTTT
CASSLQGARTDTQYF
>-|-|15|TRBJ1-5|TRBV4-1
TGCGCCAGCAGCCAAGTACAGGGAGGCAATCAGCCCCAGCATTTT
CASSQVQGGNQPQHF
>TRBD1|-|14|TRBJ2-2|TRBV7-3
TGTGCCAGCAGCCAGGGGGCAGCCACCGGGGAGCTGTTTTTT
CASSQGAATGELFF
>-|-|14|TRBJ2-5|TRBV5-1
TGCGCCAGCAGCGCGGGGACCTCTTTGGAGACCCAGTACTTC
CASSAGTSLETQYF
>TRBD2|-|19|TRBJ2-2|TRBV2
TGTGCCAGCACTTGGAACCCGACTAGCGGGGGGGAGAACACCGGGGAGCTGTTTTTT
CASTWNPTSGGENTGELFF
>-|few|14|TRBJ1-2|TRBV10-3
TGTGCCATCAGTCTTGGTGATCCTAACTATGGCTACACCTTC
CAISLGDPNYGYTF
>TRBD1|-|17|TRBJ1-5|TRBV19
TGTGCCACAACCTCCCGGACAGGCGATAATAGCAATCAGCCCCAGCATTTT
CATTSRTGDNSNQPQHF
>-|few|10|TRBJ1-1|TRBV20-1
TGCAGTGCAGGGCAGGCAAGGGCTTTCTTT
CSAGQARAFF
>-|-|13|TRBJ1-1|TRBV15
TGTGCCACCAGCGCCGCAGGGGTACCTGAAGCTTTCTTT
CATSAAGVPEAFF
>-|few|14|TRBJ2-7|TRBV28
TGTGCCAGCACCCGGGGGATTCTTCCCAACGAGCAGTACTTC
CASTRGILPNEQYF
>-|-|14|TRBJ1-5|TRBV28
TGTGCCAGCAGTTTGCCCCCGGGGGTTCAGCCCCAGCATTTT
CASSLPPGVQPQHF
>-|-|15|TRBJ1-2|TRBV6-1
TGTGCCAGCAGTGAAGCGCTTCCAGGGGACTATGGCTACACCTTC
CASSEALPGDYGYTF
>-|-|12|TRBJ2-5|TRBV4-1
TGCGCCAGCAGCCAAGGCGCTGAGACCCAGTACTTC
CASSQGAETQYF
>-|-|15|TRBJ1-4|TRBV5-1
TGCGCCAGCAGCTTGGTATGGGGGCGGCGTGAAAAACTGTTTTTT
CASSLVWGRREKLFF
>-|-|15|TRBJ1-2|TRBV7-9
TGTGCCAGCAGCATGGTGGGGGTAGTCTTATATGGCTACACCTTC
CASSMVGVVLYGYTF
>-|-|14|TRBJ1-2|TRBV19
TGTGCCAGTAGTTACAGACCCCCTAACTATGGCTACACCTTC
CASSYRPPNYGYTF
>-|-|17|TRBJ2-5|TRBV28
TGTGCCAGCAGTTTATGGTACACTAACGATAGACAAGAGACCCAGTACTTC
CASSLWYTNDRQETQYF
>-|-|15|TRBJ2-5|TRBV5-1
TGCGCCAGCAGCATTCCCGGGACGGGAGAAGAGACCCAGTACTTC
CASSIPGTGEETQYF
>TRBD2|few|16|TRBJ2-5|TRBV7-9
TGTGCCAGCAGCCCGAAGCTCCGACTAGCGAAAGAGACCCAGTACTTC
CASSPKLRLAKETQYF
>TRBD2|-|16|TRBJ2-3|TRBV7-9
TGTGCCAGCAGCTTGGGATGGCCGGGACTATCAGATACGCAGTATTTT
CASSLGWPGLSDTQYF
>TRBD2|-|15|TRBJ2-3|TRBV4-1
TGCGCCAGCAGAGGTTTGACTAGCGGGGGAGATACGCAGTATTTT
CASRGLTSGGDTQYF
>-|-|16|TRBJ1-1|TRBV7-2
TGTGCCAGCATTCAAGCGCCAGGGGCCGGGAACACTGAAGCTTTCTTT
CASIQAPGAGNTEAFF
>-|once|12|TRBJ2-5|TRBV6-6
TGTGCCAGCAGCCCCCCCGAGGGCCAGCAGTACTTC
CASSPPEGQQYF
>-|-|14|TRBJ2-7|TRBV6-6
TGTGCCAGCACCTTGGACAGCTCTTCCTACGAGCAGTACTTC
CASTLDSSSYEQYF
>-|-|10|TRBJ2-4|TRBV6-1
TGTGCCAGCACTAATAACATTCAGTACTTC
CASTNNIQYF
>TRBD1|-|14|TRBJ2-7|TRBV7-2
TGTGCCAGCAGCTTAGTTTCAGGGGGCTACGAGCAGTACTTC
CASSLVSGGYEQYF
>-|-|13|TRBJ2-5|TRBV9
TGTGCCAGCAGTATACAGAGCCAAGAGACCCAGTACTTC
CASSIQSQETQYF
>-|-|13|TRBJ2-7|TRBV10-1
TGCGCCAGCTCGGCGGTATTGGCGTACGAGCAGTACTTC
CASSAVLAYEQYF
>-|-|16|TRBJ2-1|TRBV19
TGTGCCAGTAGTACCAAGGGGAAAGGGACCTACAATGAGCAGTTCTTC
CASSTKGKGTYNEQFF
>TRBD1|once|13|TRBJ1-2|TRBV28
TGTGCCAGCAGGGGACAGGGTACAGTTGGCTACACCTTC
CASRGQGTVGYTF
>TRBD1|-|18|TRBJ2-1|TRBV5-4
TGTGCCAGCAACACTTACCCCATAGGGACAGGGGCTTGGAATGAGCAGTTCTTC
CASNTYPIGTGAWNEQFF
>-|few|19|TRBJ2-6|TRBV7-6
TGTGCCAGCAGCTATCCCATAGGCGAACAGGGTTCTGGGGCCAACGTCCTGACTTTC
CASSYPIGEQGSGANVLTF
>-|few|14|TRBJ2-5|TRBV7-2
TGTGCCAGCAGCTTAGTTATGGGCTGGGAGACCCAGTACTTC
CASSLVMGWETQYF
>-|few|13|TRBJ1-4|TRBV9
TGTGCCAGCAACCCGACCGAGGGGGAAAAACTGTTTTTT
CASNPTEGEKLFF
>TRBD1|-|15|TRBJ2-1|TRBV10-3
TGTGCCATCAGTGGAGACAGGGGAGGTTACAATGAGCAGTTCTTC
CAISGDRGGYNEQFF
>-|-|14|TRBJ1-1|TRBV6-5
TGTGCCAGCAGGGAAGGGCTGGTGAACACTGAAGCTTTCTTT
CASREGLVNTEAFF
>-|-|17|TRBJ1-1|TRBV9
TGTGCCAGCAGCGTCTTGGGAGTCGGGGCGGCGAACACTGAAGCTTTCTTT
CASSVLGVGAANTEAFF
>TRBD2|many|16|TRBJ2-2|TRBV2
TGTGCCAGCAGTTCCCCCCGGGAGGGTGTGACCGGGGAGCTGTTTTTT
CASSSPREGVTGELFF
>-|-|16|TRBJ2-7|TRBV27
TGTGCCAGCAGTTTAATGGCAGGGCAGCGGTCCTACGAGCAGTACTTC
CASSLMAGQRSYEQYF
>TRBD1|-|14|TRBJ2-7|TRBV4-1
TGCGCCAGCAAGCGTGAGACAGGGGGCGACGAGCAGTACTTC
CASKRETGGDEQYF
>-|-|15|TRBJ1-3|TRBV7-2
TGTGCCAGCAGCCCAAGGGACGGCTCTGGAAACACCATATATTTT
CASSPRDGSGNTIYF
>-|-|16|TRBJ1-1|TRBV7-3
TGTGCCAGCAGTCCTGGAGAAAGGACACGGAACACTGAAGCTTTCTTT
CASSPGERTRNTEAFF
>-|once|10|TRBJ2-7|TRBV2
TGTGCCAGCAGGCTCTACGAGCAGTACTTC
CASRLYEQYF
>-|-|17|TRBJ1-1|TRBV28
TGTGCCAGCAGTTCCTTACTGACAGGCACCTTGAACACTGAAGCTTTCTTT
CASSSLLTGTLNTEAFF
>-|-|16|TRBJ2-1|TRBV18
TGTGCCAGCTCACCAAATGGGTTGGGAACTTACAATGAGCAGTTCTTC
CASSPNGLGTYNEQFF
>-|-|15|TRBJ2-7|TRBV9
TGTGCCAGCAGCCACCTCCCGGACAGCCACTACGAGCAGTACTTC
CASSHLPDSHYEQYF
>-|-|14|TRBJ1-2|TRBV6-5
TGTGCCAGCAGTTACTCAGTCCTAACAGTTGGCTACACCTTC
CASSYSVLTVGYTF
>-|few|15|TRBJ1-6|TRBV5-1
TGCGCCAGCAGCGAAATGAGCTCCTATAATTCACCCCTCCACTTT
CASSEMSSYNSPLHF
>TRBD1|-|15|TRBJ2-7|TRBV7-2
TGTGCCAGCAGCTTTAGCTCCGGGACAGGGAACGAGCAGTACTTC
CASSFSSGTGNEQYF
>TRBD1|once|16|TRBJ1-3|TRBV7-2
TGTGCCAGCAGCTTTTTGCAGGGGGCGGGCGGAAACACCATATATTTT
CASSFLQGAGGNTIYF
>TRBD2|-|14|TRBJ2-5|TRBV6-1
TGTGCCAGCAGCATAGCGGGAGTGAGAGAGACCCAGTACTTC
CASSIAGVRETQYF